These T cell receptor beta chains were read from a single sample in a study of T cell repertoires in cytomegalovirus infection. Their antigens are not known. TCRdb ran MiXCR on the reads and lists one entry per CDR3 protein. There are some 920,000 distinct CDR3 sequences in the sample; approximately 31% occur only once, and roughly 13% lies in the top ten. Sequenced here: cultured CD8+ T cells from PBMCs, sampled from culture after CMV antigen stimulation. These receptors were obtained from a human donor in good health (CMV status not recorded). Some clones in this sample may be carry-over from other donors' samples. The CDR3 runs from the conserved cysteine through the conserved F or W. Each record gives: CDR3 protein, clone size, V gene, J gene. Size is omitted from some rows. Given values are once, few, many or a class for expanded clones.

CDR3aa: CASSLTSGGLDEQYF
abundance: -
v_gene: TRBV7-9
j_gene: TRBJ2-7

CDR3aa: CASSQQGDGYTF
abundance: -
v_gene: TRBV28
j_gene: TRBJ1-2

CDR3aa: CASSIDPGTLNTEAFF
abundance: few
v_gene: TRBV19
j_gene: TRBJ1-1

CDR3aa: CASSRGGSYGYTF
abundance: few
v_gene: TRBV7-9
j_gene: TRBJ1-2

CDR3aa: CASSFNPGTSREQFF
abundance: few
v_gene: TRBV7-9
j_gene: TRBJ2-1

CDR3aa: CASSLRGVRASNEKLFF
abundance: few
v_gene: TRBV7-2
j_gene: TRBJ1-4

CDR3aa: CASSRLAGGLDEQYF
abundance: -
v_gene: TRBV2
j_gene: TRBJ2-7

CDR3aa: CASRRRGYNYGYTF
abundance: -
v_gene: TRBV4-2
j_gene: TRBJ1-2

CDR3aa: CASTKVQETQYF
abundance: -
v_gene: TRBV12-3/TRBV12-4
j_gene: TRBJ2-5

CDR3aa: CASSPGLAASEQYF
abundance: -
v_gene: TRBV6-1
j_gene: TRBJ2-7

CDR3aa: CASSLFGSSSNEQFF
abundance: few
v_gene: TRBV7-3
j_gene: TRBJ2-1

CDR3aa: CASSGGLAGAHTGELFF
abundance: -
v_gene: TRBV6-1
j_gene: TRBJ2-2

CDR3aa: CASSFPATGVMYNEQFF
abundance: -
v_gene: TRBV7-6
j_gene: TRBJ2-1

CDR3aa: CAGGVPYNEQFF
abundance: many
v_gene: TRBV7-2
j_gene: TRBJ2-1

CDR3aa: CASSLEAGGQDTQYF
abundance: -
v_gene: TRBV7-7
j_gene: TRBJ2-3

CDR3aa: CASSLVGARGTDTQYF
abundance: many
v_gene: TRBV7-8
j_gene: TRBJ2-3

CDR3aa: CSARDRRGLVETQYF
abundance: once
v_gene: TRBV20-1
j_gene: TRBJ2-5

CDR3aa: CASSLGASGEQFF
abundance: -
v_gene: TRBV7-9
j_gene: TRBJ2-1

CDR3aa: CASSDGGATYNEQFF
abundance: -
v_gene: TRBV2
j_gene: TRBJ2-1

CDR3aa: CASSAAGTAGLQFF
abundance: few
v_gene: TRBV11-3
j_gene: TRBJ2-1

CDR3aa: CASSYLTSRINNEQFF
abundance: -
v_gene: TRBV6-5
j_gene: TRBJ2-1

CDR3aa: CASSEDPSSYNEQFF
abundance: -
v_gene: TRBV2
j_gene: TRBJ2-1

CDR3aa: CASSFPGLGGSSTDTQYF
abundance: -
v_gene: TRBV7-9
j_gene: TRBJ2-3

CDR3aa: CAGGTGEDF
abundance: -
v_gene: TRBV9
j_gene: TRBJ2-5

CDR3aa: CANSFWTSGGRYTGELFF
abundance: -
v_gene: TRBV12-3/TRBV12-4
j_gene: TRBJ2-2

CDR3aa: CASSPYSFQETQYF
abundance: few
v_gene: TRBV12-3/TRBV12-4
j_gene: TRBJ2-5

CDR3aa: CASSANEKLFF
abundance: -
v_gene: TRBV7-8
j_gene: TRBJ1-4

CDR3aa: CASSPGQGSHEQYF
abundance: -
v_gene: TRBV6-5
j_gene: TRBJ2-7

CDR3aa: CASSYSVGGGPARETQYF
abundance: -
v_gene: TRBV6-5
j_gene: TRBJ2-5

CDR3aa: CATSELQPSYNSPLHF
abundance: -
v_gene: TRBV24-1
j_gene: TRBJ1-6

CDR3aa: CASMFGPKAFF
abundance: -
v_gene: TRBV25-1
j_gene: TRBJ1-1

CDR3aa: CASSQTGGSTEAFF
abundance: -
v_gene: TRBV11-3
j_gene: TRBJ1-1

CDR3aa: CASSLTRGGAGGAHQPQHF
abundance: -
v_gene: TRBV7-3
j_gene: TRBJ1-5

CDR3aa: CSARDISSHGDQPQHF
abundance: many
v_gene: TRBV20-1
j_gene: TRBJ1-5

CDR3aa: CASSRIGKRILQETQYF
abundance: few
v_gene: TRBV7-6
j_gene: TRBJ2-5

CDR3aa: CVSSLGQGEAYEQYF
abundance: -
v_gene: TRBV7-9
j_gene: TRBJ2-7

CDR3aa: CASSPRTAREKLFF
abundance: -
v_gene: TRBV7-4
j_gene: TRBJ1-4

CDR3aa: CASGLAGQQNIQYF
abundance: -
v_gene: TRBV11-2
j_gene: TRBJ2-4

CDR3aa: CASTTLTPGDNYGYTF
abundance: -
v_gene: TRBV4-2
j_gene: TRBJ1-2

CDR3aa: CASSRGDSYGYTF
abundance: -
v_gene: TRBV25-1
j_gene: TRBJ1-2